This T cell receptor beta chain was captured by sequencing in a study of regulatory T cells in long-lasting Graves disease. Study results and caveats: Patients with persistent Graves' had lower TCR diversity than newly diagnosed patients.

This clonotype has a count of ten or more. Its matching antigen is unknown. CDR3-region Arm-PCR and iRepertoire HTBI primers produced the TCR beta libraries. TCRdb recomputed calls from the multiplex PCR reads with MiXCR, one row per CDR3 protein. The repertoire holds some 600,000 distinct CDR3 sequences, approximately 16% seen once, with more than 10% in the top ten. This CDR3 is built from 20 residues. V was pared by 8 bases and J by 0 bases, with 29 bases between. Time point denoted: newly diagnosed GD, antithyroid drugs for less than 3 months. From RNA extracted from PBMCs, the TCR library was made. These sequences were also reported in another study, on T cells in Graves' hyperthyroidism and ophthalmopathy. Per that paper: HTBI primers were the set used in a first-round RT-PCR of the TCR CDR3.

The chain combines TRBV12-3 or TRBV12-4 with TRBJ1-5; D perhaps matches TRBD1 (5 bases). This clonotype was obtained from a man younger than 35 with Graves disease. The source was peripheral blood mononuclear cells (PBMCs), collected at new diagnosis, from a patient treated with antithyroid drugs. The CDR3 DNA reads TGTGCCAGCGGGGTGTATCCCTATGCTGGGGGAGGCGATAGCAATCAGCCCCAGCATTTT. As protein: CASGVYPYAGGGDSNQPQHF.